Listed below are T cell receptor beta chains from one sample, sequenced in a study of blood T cell repertoires in COVID-19. The method was immunoSEQ multiplex PCR; TCRdb's version includes in-frame clones alone and lacks a portion of them. The sample lists approximately 280,000 clones; 90% were seen once. The sequencing sample was made of PBMCs or T cells enriched from blood (not recorded which). These receptors were taken from a woman between 18 and 30 years old with acute COVID-19. Each CDR3 is given with its conserved first and last residue. D genes are given only for firm matches. Some rows mark clone size as missing; the rest say once, few, many or name a class of expanded clone.

cdr3_nt cdr3_aa v_call d_call clone_size j_call
TGTGCCAGCAGTTACTCGACAGGGGTTGGTGAAAAACTGTTTTTT CASSYSTGVGEKLFF TRBV6-5 TRBD1 - TRBJ1-4
TGTGCCAGCAGCCCCGGACAGGGTACAGAGACCCAGTACTTC CASSPGQGTETQYF TRBV3-1/TRBV3-2 TRBD1 - TRBJ2-5
TGCAGTGCTAGTGTAAGCGGGAGGTCCGGGGAGCTGTTTTTT CSASVSGRSGELFF TRBV20-1 TRBD2 - TRBJ2-2
TGTGCCAGCAGCACGGGAGGGTCGGATGGCTACACCTTC CASSTGGSDGYTF TRBV9 - - TRBJ1-2
TGTGCCAGCACCCCCCTAGCGGGGAATACCGGGGAGCTGTTTTTT CASTPLAGNTGELFF TRBV9 TRBD2 - TRBJ2-2
TGTGCCAGCAGCGCCTCCGGGGTTGGGAACTACGAGCAGTACTTC CASSASGVGNYEQYF TRBV9 - - TRBJ2-7
TGTGCCAGCAGGCGACAAAGCGGTTACGAGCAGTACTTC CASRRQSGYEQYF TRBV6-5 - - TRBJ2-7
TGCGCCAGCAGCCAAGGGGTCGGGAGCCCCTACAATGAGCAGTTCTTC CASSQGVGSPYNEQFF TRBV4-3 - - TRBJ2-1
TGCAGCGTTGACCATCCGAACACTGAAGCTTTCTTT CSVDHPNTEAFF TRBV29-1 - - TRBJ1-1
TGTGCCAGCAGCGAGCGGACTGGGGAGACCCAGTACTTC CASSERTGETQYF TRBV11-3 - - TRBJ2-5
TGTGCCAGCTCAGCCGGGAGCAATCAGCCCCAGCATTTT CASSAGSNQPQHF TRBV18 - few TRBJ1-5
TGTGCCAGCAGCCGAGTTGTCACTGAAGCTTTCTTT CASSRVVTEAFF TRBV6-5 - - TRBJ1-1
TGTGCCAGCAGTTTAATGGCTAGCGGCTCCTACAATGAGCAGTTCTTC CASSLMASGSYNEQFF TRBV28 TRBD2 few TRBJ2-1
TGTGCCAGCAGCTTCGCAGGGCGGCCAGATACGCAGTATTTT CASSFAGRPDTQYF TRBV5-4 - - TRBJ2-3
TGTGCCAGCAGCCAAGCGATACAGGGAAACACCATATATTTT CASSQAIQGNTIYF TRBV3-1/TRBV3-2 - - TRBJ1-3
TGTGCCTGGAGTGTAGACCGCGGGCAGCTCATCAATTCACCCCTCCACTTT CAWSVDRGQLINSPLHF TRBV30 - - TRBJ1-6
TGTGCCAGCAGTCAGCCGACTCAACCGGGGATCGGAGTGACCCAGTACTTC CASSQPTQPGIGVTQYF TRBV27 - - TRBJ2-5
TGCGCCAGCAGCCTAGACCAGCTGAGCGGTTCCTACGAGCAGTACTTC CASSLDQLSGSYEQYF TRBV4-1 - once TRBJ2-7
TGTGCCAGCAGTGCCCGGGGACTAGCGGGTAGCACAGATACGCAGTATTTT CASSARGLAGSTDTQYF TRBV25-1 TRBD2 - TRBJ2-3
TGTGCCAGCAGCTTAGTGCGGGAGGGCCAGGGTGAGCAGTTCTTC CASSLVREGQGEQFF TRBV7-6 TRBD2 - TRBJ2-1
TGTGCCAGCAGCTTAGGTGGTCTGCATAGCTCTGGAAACACCATATATTTT CASSLGGLHSSGNTIYF TRBV7-2 - - TRBJ1-3
TGTGCCAGTAGCAGGGGGGGGACTAGCGGTCACAATGAGCAGTTCTTC CASSRGGTSGHNEQFF TRBV19 TRBD2 - TRBJ2-1
TGTGCCAGTAGTTTTATGGTATTGGCTCGGACAGGGAGCAATCAGCCCCAGCATTTT CASSFMVLARTGSNQPQHF TRBV19 TRBD1 once TRBJ1-5
TGTGCCAGCAGTTACGTTACTAGCGGAACCTACAATGAGCAGTTCTTC CASSYVTSGTYNEQFF TRBV6-5 TRBD2 few TRBJ2-1
TGTGCCAGCAGTATCGGGGACTACCCCACCGGGGAGCTGTTTTTT CASSIGDYPTGELFF TRBV9 TRBD2 - TRBJ2-2
TGTGCCAGTAGTACTGGACAGGGGGTAACCGGGGAGCTGTTTTTT CASSTGQGVTGELFF TRBV19 TRBD1 - TRBJ2-2
TGTGCCAGTAGCCGGGACAGGGGTATCAATCAGCCCCAGCATTTT CASSRDRGINQPQHF TRBV19 TRBD1 - TRBJ1-5
TGTGCCAGCAGCCATGGGGGGGCCCCCTACGAGCAGTACTTC CASSHGGAPYEQYF TRBV7-9 - once TRBJ2-7
TGTGCCTTTAGCGGGTACACCGGGGAGCTGTTTTTT CAFSGYTGELFF TRBV25-1 TRBD2 - TRBJ2-2
TGCGCCAGCAGCTTGTGGACAGGGAGAGGGTACGAGCAGTACTTC CASSLWTGRGYEQYF TRBV5-1 TRBD1 - TRBJ2-7
TGTGCCAGCAGCTCAAGACAGGCTAGGGGGGGGAATGAGCAGTTCTTC CASSSRQARGGNEQFF TRBV7-8 - - TRBJ2-1
TGCGCCAGCAGCTTGGTCGCAGGGGGGACTGAAGCTTTCTTT CASSLVAGGTEAFF TRBV5-1 TRBD1 - TRBJ1-1
TGTGCCAGCAGCTATACTTTCGGCGGGAGCGCAGATACGCAGTATTTT CASSYTFGGSADTQYF TRBV11-3 TRBD2 - TRBJ2-3
TGTGCCAGCAGCCGAGGGGGTTCCTATAATTCACCCCTCCACTTT CASSRGGSYNSPLHF TRBV28 - - TRBJ1-6
TGTGCCATCAAAGGGGCCGTGGGGGACAGGGTAACCTATGGCTACACCTTC CAIKGAVGDRVTYGYTF TRBV10-3 TRBD1 - TRBJ1-2
TGTGCCAGCCTAAATCCCCCGGATGAGCAGTTCTTC CASLNPPDEQFF TRBV28 - once TRBJ2-1
TGCAGTGCTAGTTCGCGGGTTAGCACAGATACGCAGTATTTT CSASSRVSTDTQYF TRBV20-1 - once TRBJ2-3
TGTGCCAGCAGTTTTCTGGCCGGGACTAGCGGAACAGATACGCAGTATTTT CASSFLAGTSGTDTQYF TRBV27 TRBD2 once TRBJ2-3
TGTGCCAGCAGCTCGCTTGCGGGGGATATGTACTTC CASSSLAGDMYF TRBV7-9 TRBD2 once TRBJ2-7
TGTGCCTGGACGGGACTAGCGGGATCTGTAGATACGCAGTATTTT CAWTGLAGSVDTQYF TRBV30 TRBD2 once TRBJ2-3
TGTGCCAGCAGCTCGATGACAGGGATTACGGAGACCCAGTACTTC CASSSMTGITETQYF TRBV7-2 TRBD1 - TRBJ2-5
TGTGCCAGCAGCGTCCTAGCGGCTCCCTACGAGCAGTACTTC CASSVLAAPYEQYF TRBV9 TRBD2 once TRBJ2-7
TGCGCCAGCACCGGGACAGCTAACTCCTACGAGCAGTACTTC CASTGTANSYEQYF TRBV10-2 TRBD1 - TRBJ2-7
TGTGCCAGCAGTGTTGACAGGGATCAGCCCCAGCATTTT CASSVDRDQPQHF TRBV27 TRBD1 - TRBJ1-5
TGTGCCAGCAGTCCCGTAACGGCGGCTAATGAAAAACTGTTTTTT CASSPVTAANEKLFF TRBV27 - - TRBJ1-4
TGCAGCGTTGGACTAGCGGGAGGTTACGAGCAGTACTTC CSVGLAGGYEQYF TRBV29-1 TRBD2 - TRBJ2-7
TGTGCCAGCAGCCACGGGAATCAGCCCCAGCATTTT CASSHGNQPQHF TRBV3-1/TRBV3-2 - - TRBJ1-5
TGTGCCAGCAGTAGTTCGAGTTACGAGCAGTACTTC CASSSSSYEQYF TRBV27 - once TRBJ2-7
TGTGCCAGCAGTGAATATATGCCTAGCGGGAGGGAGACCCAGTACTTC CASSEYMPSGRETQYF TRBV25-1 TRBD2 - TRBJ2-5
TGTGCCAGCAGTATAGACAGGGGGATTTATTCACCCCTCCACTTT CASSIDRGIYSPLHF TRBV6-5 TRBD1 - TRBJ1-6
TGTGCCAGTAGTATAGGGACAGGGAAGGCCTCCTACAATGAGCAGTTCTTC CASSIGTGKASYNEQFF TRBV19 TRBD1 once TRBJ2-1
TGCAGCGTTGAAGGGGGACACCTACAAGAGACCCAGTACTTC CSVEGGHLQETQYF TRBV29-1 - - TRBJ2-5
TGTGCCAGCAGTGCCAATGCGGTGAACACCGGGGAGCTGTTTTTT CASSANAVNTGELFF TRBV2 - once TRBJ2-2
TGTGCCAGCAGCTTAGGACAGGGCATGAACACTGAAGCTTTCTTT CASSLGQGMNTEAFF TRBV7-9 TRBD1 once TRBJ1-1
TGTGCCAGCAGCCTATCGCGCGCGGGAATCAATGAGCAGTTCTTC CASSLSRAGINEQFF TRBV7-8 - - TRBJ2-1
TGCGCCAGCAGCTTGGATGGCTGGACTAGCGGGAGGGATGGCTACAATGAGCAGTTCTTC CASSLDGWTSGRDGYNEQFF TRBV5-1 TRBD2 - TRBJ2-1
TGCGCCAGCAGCTTGGTGTCAGGGGGAACCTACGAGCAGTACTTC CASSLVSGGTYEQYF TRBV5-1 TRBD1 - TRBJ2-7
TGTGCCAGCTCACCATCCCAGGGATCGGGTGGAAACACCATATATTTT CASSPSQGSGGNTIYF TRBV18 - - TRBJ1-3
TGTGCCAGCAGTGAAGTTGGAGGGAGGTACGAGCAGTACTTC CASSEVGGRYEQYF TRBV6-1 - - TRBJ2-7